Listed below are T cell receptor beta chains from one sample, sequenced in a study of shared clonotypes between healthy human individuals. Assay used: immunoSEQ multiplex PCR; TCRdb lists only in-frame clones, some missing. The data show 2 million to 2.5 million clones, with about 92% seen just once and 0.39% held by the top ten. Input material: naive CD4+ T cells from PBMCs. The receptors stem from a man younger than 30 in good health. Some clones in this sample may be carry-over from other donors' samples. The CDR3 runs from the conserved cysteine through the conserved F or W. D genes are given only for firm matches. A row's size may be missing; if present it is once, few, many or a size class.

clone size	V gene	D gene	J gene	CDR3 DNA	CDR3 protein
once	TRBV2	.	TRBJ1-2	TGTGCCAGCAGTGTCAACCACCGGGGAAGTAGTAACTATGGCTACACCTTC	CASSVNHRGSSNYGYTF
.	TRBV7-9	TRBD2	TRBJ2-7	TGTGCCAGCAGCTTTCGGACTAGCGGGATTTTCGAGCAGTACTTC	CASSFRTSGIFEQYF
.	TRBV7-9	.	TRBJ2-1	TGTGCCAGCAGCTTAGACTGGTTTGAGCAGTTCTTC	CASSLDWFEQFF
.	TRBV27	TRBD2	TRBJ2-7	TGTGCCAGCAGTTCCCGGTGGGGGGGAGAGCACGAGCAGTACTTC	CASSSRWGGEHEQYF
once	TRBV11-3	.	TRBJ1-3	TGTGCCGGGCCCGGCGACAGGATCCCCCTCTCTGGAAACACCATATATTTT	CAGPGDRIPLSGNTIYF
.	TRBV28	TRBD2	TRBJ2-1	TGTGCCAGCAGCCTCATCAGCGGGAGTATCAACAATGAGCAGTTCTTC	CASSLISGSINNEQFF
.	TRBV5-4	.	TRBJ2-7	TGTGCCAGCAGCTTTAGGAAACACGAGCAGTACTTC	CASSFRKHEQYF
.	TRBV7-2	.	TRBJ2-3	TGTGCCAGCAGCCGCACCGGGGCAAGCACAGATACGCAGTATTTT	CASSRTGASTDTQYF
.	TRBV5-1	.	TRBJ1-1	TGCGCCAGCAGCTTGGAGGGACCCTCGGCGAACACTGAAGCTTTCTTT	CASSLEGPSANTEAFF
.	TRBV28	.	TRBJ1-2	TGTGCCAGCAGTTTATCGAGTAGTGGGGGCTACACCTTC	CASSLSSSGGYTF
.	TRBV29-1	.	TRBJ2-6	TGCAGCGTTGCGTACCGAAAGGGGATGCTCTCTGGGGCCAACGTCCTGACTTTC	CSVAYRKGMLSGANVLTF
.	TRBV5-1	.	TRBJ2-1	TGCGCCAGCAGCTTGGGAAGGAGAGACTACAATGAGCAGTTCTTC	CASSLGRRDYNEQFF
.	TRBV19	TRBD1	TRBJ2-2	TGTGCCAGTAGTGTTGGGACAGCTTACACCGGGGAGCTGTTTTTT	CASSVGTAYTGELFF
.	TRBV28	.	TRBJ2-1	TGTGCCAGCTGGCCTCAAGGGGGCTCCTACAATGAGCAGTTCTTC	CASWPQGGSYNEQFF
.	TRBV5-1	.	TRBJ1-5	TGCGCCAGCAGCTGGGGGAGCAATCAGCCCCAGCATTTT	CASSWGSNQPQHF
.	TRBV5-1	.	TRBJ1-2	TGCGCCAGCAGCTGGGAGCCCTTAAGGGCTGGCTACACCTTC	CASSWEPLRAGYTF
.	TRBV4-1	.	TRBJ1-5	TGCGCCAGCAGCCTCCTCGAGCTTGGGCCCCAGCATTTT	CASSLLELGPQHF
.	TRBV18	TRBD1	TRBJ2-7	TGTGCCAGCTCACCAGGGACAGGGGGTTCCTACGAGCAGTACTTC	CASSPGTGGSYEQYF
.	TRBV29-1	.	TRBJ2-1	TGCAGCGTTAGCGAGGGGGCGGGGGTCTACAATGAGCAGTTCTTC	CSVSEGAGVYNEQFF
.	TRBV29-1	TRBD1	TRBJ2-3	TGCAGCGTTTCAGGGGGCGCAGATACGCAGTATTTT	CSVSGGADTQYF
.	TRBV29-1	.	TRBJ1-3	TGCAGCGTTGTGTCTGCCGGAAACACCATATATTTT	CSVVSAGNTIYF
.	TRBV28	.	TRBJ1-1	TGTGCCAGCAGTCCCGGGACAAGTCTGAACACTGAAGCTTTCTTT	CASSPGTSLNTEAFF